Below, one T cell receptor beta chain is given with its context. The CDR3 runs 13 residues. The V gene lost 5 bases and the J gene lost 0 bases, with 6 bases spanning the gap. Germline CDR1 LGHNT, CDR2 FRNRAP. Each CDR3 protein is one row after TCRdb ran MiXCR on the RT-PCR reads. The top ten clones hold 3% to 4.5% of a sample with hundreds of thousands of distinct CDR3 sequences, around 14% of them seen once. The sample was memory CD4+ T cells from blood. This chain uses TRBV12-5 with TRBJ2-3; unclear D gene. This TCR derives from a female donor in good health, serving as a healthy control. In DNA form, the CDR3 reads TGTGCTAGTGGTCCCACTAGCACAGATACGCAGTATTTT. Translating it yields CASGPTSTDTQYF.